This T cell receptor (beta chain) is drawn from a study of blood T cell repertoires in COVID-19. Per the germline V gene, CDR1 is LGHNA and CDR2 is YSLEER. After removal of 0 bases from V and 4 bases from J, the junction contained 8 bases not matched to a gene. The CDR3 is made up of 17 amino acids. Assay: immunoSEQ multiplex PCR; the TCRdb copy retains only in-frame clones and omits some. Of around 300,000 clones in the sample, around 88% were seen once. Which cohort a participant joined came from the clinical history participants gave. The chain couples TRBV4-3 to TRBJ2-2; 7 positions agree with TRBD1. This clonotype was obtained from a woman between 35 and 50 years old who had recovered from COVID-19. The sequenced sample was PBMCs or T cells enriched from blood (not recorded which). The CDR3 sequence: CASSQERAGGSTGELFF. CDR3 sequence (DNA): TGCGCCAGCAGCCAAGAACGGGCAGGGGGAAGCACCGGGGAGCTGTTTTTT.